This TCR beta chain was captured in a study of T cells in Graves' hyperthyroidism and ophthalmopathy (dated 2019 in TCRdb). Regarding the study in general: Peripheral blood samples were taken at the time of initial diagnosis, prior to any treatment. Prospective prediction of ophthalmopathy was tested in an independent validation cohort consisting of some 18 hyperthyroidism patients and around 17 patients who later progressed to ophthalmopathy. In addition, the study compared T-cell repertoires in thyroid tissue and in blood from a handful of Graves' hyperthyroidism patients. After blood sampling, hyperthyroidism patients were treated with methimazole at a starting dose of 30 mg daily, and ophthalmopathy patients were treated with high-dose intravenous methylprednisolone. To identify distinguishing TCR V-J signatures, a discovery cohort of around 100 patients was used, comprising 43 with Graves' ophthalmopathy and around 60 with stable Graves' hyperthyroidism. According to the paper, TCR Vbeta CDR3 sequencing was carried out on around 140 peripheral blood samples, which came from fewer than 50 ophthalmopathy, fewer than 80 hyperthyroidism and approximately 17 progressor patients. The roughly 90 discovery patients were divided at random into training and test sets in a 7:3 ratio.

Graves' hyperthyroidism was defined as stable when no progression to ophthalmopathy occurred over 18 months of follow-up. Hyperthyroidism patients were aged 18 to 65 years and newly diagnosed, with disease duration of less than 2 months. The study excluded patients with uncontrolled infections, other autoimmune diseases, pregnancy or lactation. Diagnoses relied on clinical symptoms, serum thyroxine and TRAb, thyroid ultrasound and orbital computed tomography. Ficoll-Paque density gradient centrifugation was used to isolate PBMCs from around 10 ml of fresh peripheral blood. Total RNA was extracted with Trizol reagent, and quality was checked on an Agilent 2100 Bioanalyzer. The research as a whole found: During validation, the model predicted progression to ophthalmopathy a median of around 7 months ahead of onset, with around 71% sensitivity and around 73% specificity. In cross-validation, a model built on a 13 V-J signature told ophthalmopathy apart from stable hyperthyroidism with approximately 90% sensitivity and 81% to 82% specificity, and in testing the same model reached 80%/75%. No statistical method was used to fix the sample size in advance, and group allocation was not hidden from the investigators. Most expanded thyroid clonotypes (frequency above 0.001) were also found in blood, which suggests that blood repertoires may mirror thyroid immune responses.

With respect to this clonotype: The antigen it recognizes is unknown. Base qualities are missing; no much larger clone stands one base away.

TCR beta CDR3 regions were amplified from RNA transcripts. The first round of RT-PCR for the TCR CDR3 was performed with the HTBI primer set and the Qiagen OneStep RT-PCR kit. Libraries were constructed in a second round of multiplex PCR, after which size selection and purification were performed. The libraries were sequenced on an Illumina HiSeq2000 using paired-end 100 bp reads. The authors' analysis ran thus. SOAPnuke was used to process the raw data, with reads discarded if the reads contained adapters or uncalled bases, had a mean Phred below 15, or lacked an exact constant-primer or identifier match. COPE v1.2.5 was used to merge the high-quality paired reads, and each unique nucleotide sequence was defined as a clonotype. MiTCR v1.1 was used to align the clonotypes against IMGT TRBV, TRBD and TRBJ reference segments. Analysis was restricted to V-J combinations with a frequency above 0.0001, which covered about 99% of repertoires. The TCS score was defined as the ratio of F50 (clonal expansion) to E x V (chaos), calculated using BLOSUM62-based TCRdist between CDR3 peptides within each V-J. Welch's t-statistics and random forest reduced fewer than 600 V-J features to roughly 13, which were used in a naive Bayes classifier (R e1071). TCRdb took the public reads, trimmed them with fastp at Q25, ran MiXCR for clone calling and kept in-frame beta chains. Records with the same CDR3 protein are collapsed into one entry carrying the most frequent genes and DNA. The V and J calls were determined by TCRdb, not by the authors. This sample is represented by about 720,000 distinct CDR3 sequences; roughly 15% of them were singletons. Jointly, the top ten make up over 7.5% of the sample.

V is cut back by 5 bases and J by 5 bases, with 16 bases in the junction unmatched. CDR1 and CDR2 were assigned from the germline V gene (reference sequence) as SEHNR and FQNEAQ. The CDR3 sequence holds 17 residues, the cysteine and phenylalanine included. The CDR3 DNA has 51 bases and is translated from base 1. Material: blood. The clonotype originates from a man aged 18 to 29 with Graves' hyperthyroidism. In this chain, TRBV7-9 is recombined with TRBJ2-5, with TRBD1 identical over 8 junction bases. The DNA sequence reads TGTGCCAGCAGCACCCAGGTCGTGGCAGGGGGCGAGGAGACCCAGTACTTC. Translated, this is CASSTQVVAGGEETQYF.